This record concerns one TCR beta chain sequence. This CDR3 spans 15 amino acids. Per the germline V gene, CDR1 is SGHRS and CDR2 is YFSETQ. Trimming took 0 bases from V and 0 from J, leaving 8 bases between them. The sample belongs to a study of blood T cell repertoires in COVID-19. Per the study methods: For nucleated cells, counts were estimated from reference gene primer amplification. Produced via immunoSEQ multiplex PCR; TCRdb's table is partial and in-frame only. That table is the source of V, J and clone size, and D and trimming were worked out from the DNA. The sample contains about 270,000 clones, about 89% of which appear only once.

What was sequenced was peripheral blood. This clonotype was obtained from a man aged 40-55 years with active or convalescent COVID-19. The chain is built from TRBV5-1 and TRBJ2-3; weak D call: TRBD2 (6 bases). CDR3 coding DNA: TGCGCCAGCAGCTTGGGTGGGGGGAGCACAGATACGCAGTATTTT. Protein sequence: CASSLGGGSTDTQYF.